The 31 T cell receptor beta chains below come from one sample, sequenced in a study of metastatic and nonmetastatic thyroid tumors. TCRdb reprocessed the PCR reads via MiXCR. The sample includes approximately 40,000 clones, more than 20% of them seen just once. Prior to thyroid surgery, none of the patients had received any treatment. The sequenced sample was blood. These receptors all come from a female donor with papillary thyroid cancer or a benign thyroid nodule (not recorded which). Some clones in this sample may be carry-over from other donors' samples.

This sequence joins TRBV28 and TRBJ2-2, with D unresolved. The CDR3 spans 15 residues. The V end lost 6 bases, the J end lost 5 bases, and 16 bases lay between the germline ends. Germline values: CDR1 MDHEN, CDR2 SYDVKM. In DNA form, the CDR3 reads TGTGCCAGCAGCCCCGGCGCCAGGTGGACCGGGGAGCTGTTTTTT. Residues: CASSPGARWTGELFF. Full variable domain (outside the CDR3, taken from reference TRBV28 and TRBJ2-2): DVKVTQSSRYLVKRTGEKVFLECVQDMDHENMFWYRQDPGLGLRLIYFSYDVKMKEKGDIPEGYSVSREKKERFSLILESASTNQTSMYLCASSPGARWTGELFFGEGSRLTVL.

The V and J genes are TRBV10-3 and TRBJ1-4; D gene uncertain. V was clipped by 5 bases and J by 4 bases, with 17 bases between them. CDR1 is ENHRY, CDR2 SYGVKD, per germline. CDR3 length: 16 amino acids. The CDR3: CAISTQLYRNNEKLFF. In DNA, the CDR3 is TGTGCCATCAGTACACAGCTGTATCGGAATAATGAAAAACTGTTTTTT.

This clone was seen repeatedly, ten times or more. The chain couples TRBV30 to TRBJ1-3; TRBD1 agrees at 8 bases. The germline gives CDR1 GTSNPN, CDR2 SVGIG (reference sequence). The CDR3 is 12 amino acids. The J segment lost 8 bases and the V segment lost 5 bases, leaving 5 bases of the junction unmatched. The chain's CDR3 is CAWSGQGYTIYF. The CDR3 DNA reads TGTGCCTGGTCCGGACAGGGATACACCATATATTTT.

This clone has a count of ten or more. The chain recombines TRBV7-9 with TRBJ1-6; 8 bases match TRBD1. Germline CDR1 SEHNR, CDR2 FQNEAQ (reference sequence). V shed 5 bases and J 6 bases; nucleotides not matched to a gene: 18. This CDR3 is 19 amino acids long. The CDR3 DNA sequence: TGTGCCAGCAGCACCCAACAGGGGGTAGTACGAGGTGGTAATTCACCCCTCCACTTT. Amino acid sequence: CASSTQQGVVRGGNSPLHF.

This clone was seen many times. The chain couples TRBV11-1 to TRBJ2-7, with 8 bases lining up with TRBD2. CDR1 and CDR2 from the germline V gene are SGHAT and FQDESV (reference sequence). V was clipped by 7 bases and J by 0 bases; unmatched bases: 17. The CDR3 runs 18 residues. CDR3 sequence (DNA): TGTGCCAGCACCAACAACCCTTGGCCTAGCGGGCCCTCCTACGAGCAGTACTTC. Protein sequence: CASTNNPWPSGPSYEQYF.

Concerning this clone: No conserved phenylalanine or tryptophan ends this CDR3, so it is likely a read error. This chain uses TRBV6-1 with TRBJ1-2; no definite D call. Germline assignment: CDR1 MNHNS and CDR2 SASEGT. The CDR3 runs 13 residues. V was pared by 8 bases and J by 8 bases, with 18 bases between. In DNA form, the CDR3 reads TGTGCCAGCGGCCCCGAGGCAGAGCAGGGCTACACCTTA. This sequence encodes CASGPEAEQGYTL.

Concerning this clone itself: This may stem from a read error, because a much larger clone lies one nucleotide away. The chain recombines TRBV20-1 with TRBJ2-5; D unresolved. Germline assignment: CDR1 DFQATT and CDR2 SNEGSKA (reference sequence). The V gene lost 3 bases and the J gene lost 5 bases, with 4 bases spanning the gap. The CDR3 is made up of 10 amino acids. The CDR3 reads CSARCETQYF. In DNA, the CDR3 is TGCAGTGCTAGGTGTGAGACCCAGTACTTC.

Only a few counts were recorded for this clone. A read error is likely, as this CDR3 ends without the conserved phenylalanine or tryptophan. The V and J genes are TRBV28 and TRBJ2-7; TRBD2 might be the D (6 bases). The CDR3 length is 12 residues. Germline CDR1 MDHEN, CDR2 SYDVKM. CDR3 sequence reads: CAGNSSSAEQYL. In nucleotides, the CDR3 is TGTGCAGGCAACTCCTCTAGCGCCGAGCAGTACTTA.

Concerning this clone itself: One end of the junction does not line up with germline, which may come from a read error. Here the CDR3 DNA reads TGTGCCAGCAGTGAAGCTAGCCAGGATTATCATCCCCAGCATTTT. It yields the protein CASSEASQDYHPQHF. The V call is TRBV6-1, the J call TRBJ1-5; D is unresolved. The germline CDR1 and CDR2 sequences are MNHNS and SASEGT. The CDR3 has 15 amino acids.

CDR3 sequence (DNA): TGCAGTGCTAGAGATCAAAATAGGGATGAAAAACTGTTTTTT. Its protein is CSARDQNRDEKLFF. The V and J genes are TRBV20-1 and TRBJ1-4; D remains unclear. The germline V gene has CDR1 DFQATT and CDR2 SNEGSKA (reference sequence). Trimming took off 0 bases at V and 6 bases at J, with 11 bases between the two ends. This CDR3 region has 14 residues.

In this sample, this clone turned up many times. CDR3: CASSFPEGKPQHF. In nucleotides, the CDR3 is TGTGCCAGCAGTTTTCCGGAGGGTAAGCCCCAGCATTTT. This chain uses TRBV28 with TRBJ1-5; D gene uncertain. Germline CDR1 and CDR2: MDHEN and SYDVKM. V was cut by 3 bases and J by 8 bases, with 11 bases left in between. The CDR3 is made up of 13 amino acids.

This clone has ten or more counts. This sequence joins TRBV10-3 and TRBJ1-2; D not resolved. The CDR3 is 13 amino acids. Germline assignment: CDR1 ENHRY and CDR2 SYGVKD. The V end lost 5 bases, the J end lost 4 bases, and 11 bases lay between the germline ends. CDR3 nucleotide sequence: TGTGCCATCAGTATACAGTCCCTCTATGGCTACACCTTC. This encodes CAISIQSLYGYTF.

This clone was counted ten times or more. CDR3 in amino acids: CASSLREEGDQPQHF. CDR3 coding DNA: TGTGCCAGCAGTTTGAGGGAAGAGGGGGATCAGCCCCAGCATTTT. V usage is TRBV12-3 or TRBV12-4 and J usage is TRBJ1-5, with a weak D call TRBD1 (6 bases). Trimming removed 3 bases at V and 5 bases at J, with 14 bases between. This CDR3 comprises 15 residues.

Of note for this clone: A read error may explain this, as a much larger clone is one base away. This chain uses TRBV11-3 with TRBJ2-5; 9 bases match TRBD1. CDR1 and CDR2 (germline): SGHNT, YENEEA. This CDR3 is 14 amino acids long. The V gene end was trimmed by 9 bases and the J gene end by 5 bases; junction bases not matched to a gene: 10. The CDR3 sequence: CARSPRDREETQYF. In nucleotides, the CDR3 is TGTGCCAGAAGCCCCCGGGACAGGGAGGAGACCCAGTACTTC.

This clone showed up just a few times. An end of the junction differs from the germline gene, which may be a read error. The CDR3 protein is CASSTTAGGSEKYF. The CDR3 DNA reads as TGTGCCAGCAGCACGACAGCGGGAGGATCCGAGAAGTACTTC. V gene TRBV6-1 combines with J gene TRBJ2-7; 9 nucleotides align to TRBD2. The CDR3 extends over 14 amino acids. Germline V gene data show CDR1 as MNHNS and CDR2 as SASEGT.

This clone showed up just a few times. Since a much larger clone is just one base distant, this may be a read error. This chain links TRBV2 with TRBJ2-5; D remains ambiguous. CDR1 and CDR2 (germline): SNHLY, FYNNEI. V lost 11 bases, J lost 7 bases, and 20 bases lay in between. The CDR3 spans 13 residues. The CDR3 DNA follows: TGTGCCGGTACGGTTTTTCCGGATGGGACCCAGTACTTC. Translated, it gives CAGTVFPDGTQYF.

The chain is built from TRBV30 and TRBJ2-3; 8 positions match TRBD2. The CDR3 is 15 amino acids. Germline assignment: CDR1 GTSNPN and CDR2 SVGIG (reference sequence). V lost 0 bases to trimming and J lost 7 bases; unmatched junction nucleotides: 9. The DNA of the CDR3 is TGTGCCTGGAGTGTAACGGGACTAGGTGTGCATACGCAGTATTTT. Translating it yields CAWSVTGLGVHTQYF. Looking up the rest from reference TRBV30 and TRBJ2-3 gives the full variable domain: SQTIHQWPATLVQPVGSPLSLECTVEGTSNPNLYWYRQAAGRGLQLLFYSVGIGQISSEVPQNLSASRPQDRQFILSSKKLLLSDSGFYLCAWSVTGLGVHTQYFGPGTRLTVL.

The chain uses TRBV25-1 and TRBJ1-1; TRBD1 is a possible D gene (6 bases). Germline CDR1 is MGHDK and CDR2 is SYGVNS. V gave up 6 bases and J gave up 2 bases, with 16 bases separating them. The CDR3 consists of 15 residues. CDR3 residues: CASRIHGQPNTEAFF. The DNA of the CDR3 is TGTGCCAGCAGGATCCACGGACAGCCTAACACTGAAGCTTTCTTT.

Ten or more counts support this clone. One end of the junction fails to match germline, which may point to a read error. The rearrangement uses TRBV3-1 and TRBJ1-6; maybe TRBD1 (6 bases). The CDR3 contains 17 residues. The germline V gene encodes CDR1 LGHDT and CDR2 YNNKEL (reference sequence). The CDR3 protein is CASSEDRFSAHNSPLHF. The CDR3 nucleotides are TGTGCCAGCAGCGAAGACAGGTTCTCAGCTCATAATTCACCCCTCCACTTT.

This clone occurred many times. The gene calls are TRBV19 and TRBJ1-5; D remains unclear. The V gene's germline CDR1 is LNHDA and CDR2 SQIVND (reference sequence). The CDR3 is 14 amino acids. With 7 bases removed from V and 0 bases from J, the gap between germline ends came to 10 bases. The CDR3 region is CASTPRNSNQPQHF. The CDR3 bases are TGTGCCAGTACCCCCCGGAATAGCAATCAGCCCCAGCATTTT.

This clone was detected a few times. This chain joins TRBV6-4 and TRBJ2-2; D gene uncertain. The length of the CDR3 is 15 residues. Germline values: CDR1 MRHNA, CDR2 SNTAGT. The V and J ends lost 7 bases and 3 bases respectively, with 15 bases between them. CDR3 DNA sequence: TGTGCCAGCATTAATGGGTCCTCGGACACCGGGGAGCTGTTTTTT. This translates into CASINGSSDTGELFF.

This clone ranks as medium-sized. DNA of the CDR3: TGTGCCAGCAGTCGGACCACAGGGGGTAATTCACCCCTCCACTTT. Translation gives CASSRTTGGNSPLHF. The chain employs TRBV27 and TRBJ1-6; 8 nucleotides agree with TRBD1. Germline assignment: CDR1 MNHEY and CDR2 SMNVEV (reference sequence). J gave up 6 bases and V 5 bases, and 6 bases lay outside the gene matches. The CDR3 length is 15 residues.

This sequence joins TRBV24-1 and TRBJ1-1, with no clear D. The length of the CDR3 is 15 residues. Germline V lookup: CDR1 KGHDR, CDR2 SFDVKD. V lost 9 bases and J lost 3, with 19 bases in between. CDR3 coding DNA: TGTGCCACCTTCCCGTTTTGGGAGAGGTACACTGAAGCTTTCTTT. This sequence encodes CATFPFWERYTEAFF.

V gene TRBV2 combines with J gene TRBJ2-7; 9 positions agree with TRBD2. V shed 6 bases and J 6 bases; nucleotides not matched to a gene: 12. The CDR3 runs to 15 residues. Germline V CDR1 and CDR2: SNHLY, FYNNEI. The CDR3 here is CASRGPGLASGEQYF. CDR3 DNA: TGTGCCAGCAGGGGGCCGGGACTAGCATCTGGCGAGCAGTACTTC. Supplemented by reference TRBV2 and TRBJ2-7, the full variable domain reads EPEVTQTPSHQVTQMGQEVILRCVPISNHLYFYWYRQILGQKVEFLVSFYNNEISEKSEIFDDQFSVERPDGSNFTLKIRSTKLEDSAMYFCASRGPGLASGEQYFGPGTRLTVT.

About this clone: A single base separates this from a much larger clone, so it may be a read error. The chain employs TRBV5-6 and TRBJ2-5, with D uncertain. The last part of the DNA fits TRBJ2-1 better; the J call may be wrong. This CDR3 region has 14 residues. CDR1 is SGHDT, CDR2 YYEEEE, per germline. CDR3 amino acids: CASSVRGSRNEQFF. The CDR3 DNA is TGTGCAAGCAGCGTTAGAGGTTCCCGTAATGAGCAGTTCTTC.

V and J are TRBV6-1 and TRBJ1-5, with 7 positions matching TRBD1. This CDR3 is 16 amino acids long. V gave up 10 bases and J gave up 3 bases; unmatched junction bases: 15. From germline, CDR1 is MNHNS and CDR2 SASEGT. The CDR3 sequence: CANRPPGTAINQPQHF. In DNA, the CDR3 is TGTGCCAACAGGCCCCCCGGGACAGCTATCAATCAGCCCCAGCATTTT.

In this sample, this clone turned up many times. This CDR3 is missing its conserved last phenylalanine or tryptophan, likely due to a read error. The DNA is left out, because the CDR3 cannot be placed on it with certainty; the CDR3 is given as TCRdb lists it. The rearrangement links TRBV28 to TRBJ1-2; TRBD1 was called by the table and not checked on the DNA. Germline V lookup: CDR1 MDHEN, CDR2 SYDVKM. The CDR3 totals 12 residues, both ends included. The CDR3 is CASSLVTGTPSL.

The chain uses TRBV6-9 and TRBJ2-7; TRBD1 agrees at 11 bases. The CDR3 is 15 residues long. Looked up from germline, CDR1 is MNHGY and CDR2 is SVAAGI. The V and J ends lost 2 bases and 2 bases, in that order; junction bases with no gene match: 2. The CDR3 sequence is CASSYPGQGAYEQYF. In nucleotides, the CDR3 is TGTGCCAGCAGTTATCCGGGACAGGGGGCCTACGAGCAGTACTTC.

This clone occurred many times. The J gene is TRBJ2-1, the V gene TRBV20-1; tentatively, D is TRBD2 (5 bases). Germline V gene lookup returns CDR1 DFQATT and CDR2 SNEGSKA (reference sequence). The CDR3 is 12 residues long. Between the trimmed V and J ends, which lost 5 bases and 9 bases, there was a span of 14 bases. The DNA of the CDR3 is TGCAGTGCTCAAGCGAGCGGTATTGAGCAGTTCTTC. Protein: CSAQASGIEQFF.

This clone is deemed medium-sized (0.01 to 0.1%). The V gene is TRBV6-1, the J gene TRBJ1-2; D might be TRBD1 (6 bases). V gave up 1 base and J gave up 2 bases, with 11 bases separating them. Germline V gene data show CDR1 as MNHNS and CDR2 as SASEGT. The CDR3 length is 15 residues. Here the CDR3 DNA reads TGTGCCAGCAGTGAAGTAATGGGGGCCAACTATGGCTACACCTTC. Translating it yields CASSEVMGANYGYTF.

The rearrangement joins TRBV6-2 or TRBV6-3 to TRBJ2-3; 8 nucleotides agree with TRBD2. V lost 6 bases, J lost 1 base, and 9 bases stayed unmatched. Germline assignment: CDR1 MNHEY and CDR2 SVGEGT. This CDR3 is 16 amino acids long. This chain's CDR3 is CASRGIEAGGTDTQYF. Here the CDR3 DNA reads TGTGCCAGCAGAGGAATAGAAGCGGGAGGCACAGATACGCAGTATTTT.